The entry below describes one T cell receptor beta chain. Its target is not known. The sample comes from a study of identical twins. General observations from the study: In cord blood, abundant beta clonotypes had fewer insertions; memory showed no trend.

V was clipped by 5 bases and J by 5 bases, with 17 bases between them. Germline V lookup: CDR1 PRHDT, CDR2 FYEKMQ (reference sequence). This CDR3 contains 15 residues. TCRdb passed the 5' RACE reads through MiXCR, listing each CDR3 protein once. Among roughly 1.6 million distinct CDR3 sequences, roughly 35% were seen once, and the ten largest hold under 0.35%. V and J are TRBV13 and TRBJ2-3; D unresolved. Sample: cord blood. This TCR came from a newborn girl in good health. CDR3 amino acids: CASSLRQVYGDTQYF. In DNA, the CDR3 is TGTGCCAGCAGCCTTAGACAAGTTTATGGAGATACGCAGTATTTT.